This is a list of T cell receptor beta chains from one sample in a study of CD8 T cells in Susac syndrome. From the immunoSEQ multiplex PCR reads, TCRdb called clonotypes with MiXCR, one entry per CDR3 protein. The sample records about 57,000 distinct CDR3 sequences, 85% to 95% being singletons. Sequenced material: CD8+ T cells from PBMCs. The receptors were sampled from a human donor with multiple sclerosis. The CDR3 runs from the conserved cysteine through the conserved F or W. D genes are given only for firm matches.

TRBV4-1	TRBJ1-1	.	TGCGCCAGCAGCCATTCCCCCGGGACTGAAGCTTTCTTT	CASSHSPGTEAFF
TRBV6-5	TRBJ1-5	.	TGTGCCAGCAGTTACTCAGGCGATTATCAGCCCCAGCATTTT	CASSYSGDYQPQHF
TRBV4-1	TRBJ1-5	.	TGCGCCAGCAGCCAAGCCACCTCACAGCCCCAGCATTTT	CASSQATSQPQHF
TRBV19	TRBJ2-2	TRBD1	TGTGCCAGTAGTGGACAGGGGAACACCGGGGAGCTGTTTTTT	CASSGQGNTGELFF
TRBV6-5	TRBJ1-6	TRBD1	TGTGCCAGCAGTTACTCGATAACTGCAGGGGGGTCACCCCTCCACTTT	CASSYSITAGGSPLHF
TRBV2	TRBJ1-5	.	TGTGCCAGCAGTGCGTATGGGGTTGGGGATCAGCCCCAGCATTTT	CASSAYGVGDQPQHF
TRBV4-1	TRBJ1-2	.	TGCGCCAGCAGCCAGGAGACGGATAACTATGGCTACACCTTC	CASSQETDNYGYTF
TRBV13	TRBJ2-1	.	TGTGCCAGCAGCTTAGGGAACGGAGCCTACAATGAGCAGTTCTTC	CASSLGNGAYNEQFF
TRBV6-1	TRBJ1-2	.	TGTGCCAGCAGTGAAGTCGCAGAGCCTAACTATGGCTACACCTTC	CASSEVAEPNYGYTF
TRBV10-3	TRBJ2-1	.	TGTGCCATCAGTGATCCATCCGCAGGGTGGGAGCAGTTCTTC	CAISDPSAGWEQFF
TRBV29-1	TRBJ1-1	.	TGCAGCGCTTGGGAGGCTGGCTCTGAAGCTTTCTTT	CSAWEAGSEAFF
TRBV6-5	TRBJ2-7	.	TGTGCCAGCAGTTACTCGATGGCCGCGACCTCGGAGGCCTACGAGCAGTACTTC	CASSYSMAATSEAYEQYF
TRBV20-1	TRBJ2-7	TRBD2	TGCAGTGCTACGCCGGACTATGGCGGGGGGGCCGAGCAGTACTTC	CSATPDYGGGAEQYF
TRBV13	TRBJ2-1	.	TGTGCCAGCAGTTCTCGGGGCTATGAGCAGTTCTTC	CASSSRGYEQFF
TRBV20-1	TRBJ2-7	TRBD2	TGCAGTGCTAGAGCAGAGCGGGGGACCTACGAGCAGTACTTC	CSARAERGTYEQYF
TRBV4-1	TRBJ1-5	.	TGCGCCAGCAGCCAAGAACCCAATCAGCCCCAGCATTTT	CASSQEPNQPQHF